This TCR beta chain was captured by sequencing in a study of Ad26.COV2.S vaccination and SARS-CoV-2 variants. Study-wide results and limits: In TCR breadth and depth analyses, total T cell responses may have been underestimated.

V gave up 6 bases and J gave up 3 bases, with 18 bases separating them. This CDR3 has 16 residues. In germline, CDR1 is MNHEY, CDR2 SVGEGT. As concerns this clone: The antigen is undetermined.

TCRdb's table, derived via immunoSEQ multiplex PCR, lists solely in-frame clones and lacks some. The table records hundreds of thousands of clones, 80% to 90% of them present only once. Treatment of the sample: 15 to 20 received Ad26.COV2.S at low or high dose, single or two shots; several received placebo; per-sample allocation not given. The samples were gathered on day 63 after the first injection of vaccine or placebo. This sequence was found in a person between 18 and 65 years old who received the Ad26.COV2.S COVID-19 vaccine or a placebo. The sequencing used peripheral blood, collected in a trial of Ad26.COV2.S vaccine versus placebo. The chain joins TRBV6-2 or TRBV6-3 to TRBJ2-4; maybe TRBD1 (6 bases). The CDR3 bases are TGTGCCAGCAGCCGACCAGAGGGGGTTTTCAAAAACATTCAGTACTTC. This encodes CASSRPEGVFKNIQYF.